The 21 T cell receptor beta chains in this list originate from one sample, sequenced in a study of liver allograft versus peripheral blood T cells. On the study more broadly: Transplanted-liver T cell receptor repertoires were compared with recipients' peripheral blood repertoires.

Each CDR3 protein is one row after TCRdb ran MiXCR on the reads. The table shows a few thousand distinct CDR3 sequences, with 15% to 20% occurring only once. All receptors come from a human patient who had a liver transplant. Some T cells may trace back to the graft donor.

By sample share, this clonotype is medium-sized. The chain couples TRBV29-1 to TRBJ2-7; no clear D. The CDR3 totals 13 residues. The germline V gene encodes CDR1 SQVTM and CDR2 ANQGSEA. Trimming stripped 3 bases from V and 5 bases from J, with 14 bases between. Here the CDR3 reads CSVEDEPGHEQYF. The CDR3 bases are TGCAGCGTTGAGGATGAGCCGGGCCACGAGCAGTACTTC.

This clonotype is medium-sized (0.01 to 0.1%) by share. V is TRBV6-5 and J is TRBJ1-2; 7 nucleotides align to TRBD1. CDR1 is MNHEY, CDR2 SVGAGI, per germline. V lost 5 bases and J lost 7; bases outside the gene matches: 10. CDR3 size: 14 residues. The DNA for the CDR3 is TGTGCCAGCAGTCGACAGGGAGGATCGGGTGGCTACACCTTC. It codes for CASSRQGGSGGYTF.

Relative to its sample, this clonotype is large. This chain uses TRBV15 with TRBJ1-1; D is unclear. Trimming took off 0 bases at V and 0 bases at J, with 8 bases between the two ends. The CDR3 is made up of 15 amino acids. From germline, CDR1 is LNHNV and CDR2 YYDKDF (reference sequence). CDR3 protein: CATSRDLGLNTEAFF. The CDR3 region has the DNA TGTGCCACCAGCAGAGATTTGGGCCTGAACACTGAAGCTTTCTTT.

The V call is TRBV25-1, the J call TRBJ1-1; D is possibly TRBD1 (5 bases). CDR1 and CDR2 from the germline V gene are MGHDK and SYGVNS. This CDR3 contains 14 residues. V lost 5 bases and J lost 5, with 15 bases in between. The CDR3 is CASSQFGRATEAFF. The CDR3 DNA is TGTGCCAGCAGTCAATTCGGCAGGGCTACTGAAGCTTTCTTT.

This clonotype came up a few times. This chain joins TRBV27 and TRBJ2-3; D remains ambiguous. V was trimmed by 3 bases and J by 6 bases, leaving 7 bases between them. CDR1 and CDR2 (germline): MNHEY, SMNVEV (reference sequence). This CDR3 is built from 12 residues. The CDR3, as DNA: TGTGCCAGCAGTTTTGCCGGGGATACGCAGTATTTT. It encodes CASSFAGDTQYF.

The rearrangement uses TRBV4-1 and TRBJ2-2; D ambiguous. The V end was cut by 0 bases, the J end by 3 bases, with 14 bases between. The CDR3 extends over 17 amino acids. The germline gives CDR1 MGHRA, CDR2 YSYEKL. The CDR3 here is CASSQDSRNSHTGELFF. The CDR3 DNA reads TGCGCCAGCAGCCAAGACTCCCGTAACTCTCACACCGGGGAGCTGTTTTTT.

This clonotype is medium-sized. Compared with germline, one end of the junction differs, possibly owing to a read error. V gene TRBV6-2 or TRBV6-3 combines with J gene TRBJ2-3, with TRBD2 matching 9 bases. CDR3 length: 15 residues. Looked up from germline, CDR1 is MNHEY and CDR2 is SVGEGT. This chain's CDR3 is CASSYLREGPDTQYF. CDR3 DNA: TGTGCCAGCAGCTACTTGCGGGAGGGGCCAGATACGCAGTATTTT.

Many counts were recorded for this clonotype. This sequence joins TRBV27 and TRBJ2-7; 8 nucleotides match TRBD2. In germline, CDR1 is MNHEY, CDR2 SMNVEV (reference sequence). The V gene end was trimmed by 6 bases and the J gene end by 2 bases; junction bases not matched to a gene: 6. The CDR3 spans 14 residues. The chain's CDR3 is CASSILAATYEQYF. The CDR3 bases are TGTGCCAGCAGCATACTAGCGGCCACCTACGAGCAGTACTTC.

By frequency in the sample, this clonotype is medium-sized. The chain recombines TRBV29-1 with TRBJ1-2, with D perhaps TRBD1 (6 bases). This CDR3 is 11 amino acids long. V was trimmed by 8 bases and J by 6 bases, leaving 13 bases between them. CDR1 and CDR2 (germline): SQVTM, ANQGSEA. DNA for the CDR3: TGCAGCTCTGGGAGGGGGAATGGCTACACCTTC. Its protein product is CSSGRGNGYTF.

This clonotype was recorded a few times. The chain has TRBV5-1 and TRBJ1-1; tentatively, D is TRBD1 (5 bases). The CDR3 has 11 amino acids. V shed 6 bases and J shed 6 bases, with 9 bases lying between them. Germline-derived CDR1 and CDR2 are SGHRS and YFSETQ. CDR3 sequence reads: CASKAGPEAFF. The CDR3 region has the DNA TGCGCCAGCAAGGCGGGGCCTGAAGCTTTCTTT.

Ten or more counts support this clonotype. This chain uses TRBV6-6 with TRBJ2-7; TRBD1 might be the D (5 bases). The length of the CDR3 is 13 residues. V was cut by 6 bases and J by 0 bases, with 9 bases left in between. From germline, CDR1 is MNHNY and CDR2 SVGAGI (reference sequence). The CDR3 bases are TGTGCCAGCAGGCAACAGGACTCCTACGAGCAGTACTTC. Amino acids: CASRQQDSYEQYF.

This CDR3 is CASSQIYNPDTQYF. The CDR3 DNA sequence: TGTGCCAGCAGCCAGATTTACAACCCAGATACGCAGTATTTT. This rearrangement joins TRBV7-9 to TRBJ2-3; no reliable D call. CDR3 length: 14 amino acids. Germline values: CDR1 SEHNR, CDR2 FQNEAQ (reference sequence). The V gene lost 5 bases and the J gene lost 4 bases, with 13 bases spanning the gap.

This clonotype was seen many times. The chain employs TRBV24-1 and TRBJ2-7, with D perhaps matching TRBD1 (6 bases). Germline assignment: CDR1 KGHDR and CDR2 SFDVKD. Trimming took off 3 bases at V and 2 bases at J, with 10 bases between the two ends. The CDR3 is 14 amino acids. The CDR3 bases are TGTGCCACCAGTGATCCAACAGGGCCCTACGAGCAGTACTTC. This sequence encodes CATSDPTGPYEQYF.

This clonotype was observed a handful of times. The chain links TRBV28 to TRBJ2-7; either TRBD1 or TRBD2 may supply D (5 bases each). There are 12 residues in the CDR3. Between the trimmed V and J ends, which lost 11 bases and 3 bases, there was a span of 14 bases. Germline lookup yields CDR1 MDHEN and CDR2 SYDVKM. CDR3 in amino acids: CAWGPTDYEQYF. In DNA, the CDR3 is TGTGCCTGGGGACCAACTGACTACGAGCAGTACTTC.

Relative to its sample, this clonotype is medium-sized. The rearrangement links TRBV6-5 to TRBJ2-3, with a weak D call TRBD1 (6 bases). Germline V gene data show CDR1 as MNHEY and CDR2 as SVGAGI. V was trimmed by 2 bases and J by 4 bases, leaving 16 bases between them. The CDR3 length is 16 residues. The CDR3 sequence is CASSYQDSLAADTQYF. The CDR3 coding sequence is TGTGCCAGCAGTTACCAGGACAGCCTAGCCGCAGATACGCAGTATTTT.

The chain combines TRBV7-2 with TRBJ1-2; D unclear. This CDR3 has 15 amino acids. V was cut by 5 bases and J by 3 bases, with 16 bases left in between. Looked up from germline, CDR1 is SGHTA and CDR2 is FQGNSA. The CDR3 sequence is CASSETRLSHYGYTF. DNA for the CDR3: TGTGCCAGCAGCGAAACGAGACTGTCTCACTATGGCTACACCTTC.

In the case of this clonotype: Since a much larger clone is just one base distant, this may be a read error. The DNA of the CDR3 is TGTGCCAGCATCTTGGGATTAGCGGGGGGCGCGAACACCGGGGAGCTGTTTTTT. Protein product: CASILGLAGGANTGELFF. This chain uses TRBV5-5 with TRBJ2-2; TRBD2 matches at 10 bases. Germline CDR1 reads SGHKS; CDR2 reads YYEKEE (reference sequence). The CDR3 consists of 18 residues.

This clonotype was recorded at least ten times. The chain's CDR3 is CASSFHDLTGGRRTEAFF. The CDR3 DNA is TGTGCCAGCAGTTTTCATGATTTGACAGGGGGTCGTAGGACTGAAGCTTTCTTT. V gene TRBV27 combines with J gene TRBJ1-1, with 9 bases fitting TRBD1. V shed 3 bases and J 5 bases; nucleotides not matched to a gene: 16. The length of the CDR3 is 18 residues. CDR1 and CDR2 (germline): MNHEY, SMNVEV (reference sequence).

The chain is built from TRBV27 and TRBJ2-7; 10 bases map to TRBD2. The germline V gene encodes CDR1 MNHEY and CDR2 SMNVEV (reference sequence). CDR3 length: 15 residues. V shed 3 bases, J shed 1 base, and the junction held 3 bases outside the gene matches. The DNA for the CDR3 is TGTGCCAGCAGTTTTGTAGCGGGAGGATCCTACGAGCAGTACTTC. Its protein is CASSFVAGGSYEQYF.

In this sample, this clonotype is medium-sized. The chain employs TRBV6-2 or TRBV6-3 and TRBJ2-7; D might be TRBD2 (6 bases). The CDR3 runs 15 residues. Trimming shortened V by 5 bases and J by 1 base, and 15 bases separated the two germline ends. Germline loops: CDR1 MNHEY, CDR2 SVGEGT. CDR3 bases: TGTGCCAGCAGTGGGTTCCGGGAGTCGTCCTACGAGCAGTACTTC. Its protein product is CASSGFRESSYEQYF.

The chain is built from TRBV7-9 and TRBJ2-1, with D perhaps being TRBD1 or TRBD2 (6 bases each). The ends were cut back, 1 base at V and 3 bases at J, with 13 bases in the middle. The CDR3 consists of 16 residues. Germline CDR1 reads SEHNR; CDR2 reads FQNEAQ (reference sequence). The CDR3 coding sequence is TGTGCCAGCAGCTTAGTGAAGGGGGGACTCTACAATGAGCAGTTCTTC. Protein sequence: CASSLVKGGLYNEQFF.